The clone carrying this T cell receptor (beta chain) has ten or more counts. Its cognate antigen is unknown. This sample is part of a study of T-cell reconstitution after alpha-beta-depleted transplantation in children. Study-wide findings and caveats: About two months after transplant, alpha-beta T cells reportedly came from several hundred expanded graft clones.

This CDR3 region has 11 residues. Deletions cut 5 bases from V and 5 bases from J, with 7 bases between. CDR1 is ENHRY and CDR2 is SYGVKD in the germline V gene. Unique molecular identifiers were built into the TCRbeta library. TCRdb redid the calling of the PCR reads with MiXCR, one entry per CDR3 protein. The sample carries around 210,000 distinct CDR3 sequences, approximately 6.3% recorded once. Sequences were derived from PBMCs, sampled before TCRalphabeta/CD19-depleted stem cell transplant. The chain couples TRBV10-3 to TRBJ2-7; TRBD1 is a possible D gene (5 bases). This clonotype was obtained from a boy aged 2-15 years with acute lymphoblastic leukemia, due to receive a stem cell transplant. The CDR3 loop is CAISTTDEQYF. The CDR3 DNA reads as TGTGCCATCAGTACGACAGACGAGCAGTACTTC.